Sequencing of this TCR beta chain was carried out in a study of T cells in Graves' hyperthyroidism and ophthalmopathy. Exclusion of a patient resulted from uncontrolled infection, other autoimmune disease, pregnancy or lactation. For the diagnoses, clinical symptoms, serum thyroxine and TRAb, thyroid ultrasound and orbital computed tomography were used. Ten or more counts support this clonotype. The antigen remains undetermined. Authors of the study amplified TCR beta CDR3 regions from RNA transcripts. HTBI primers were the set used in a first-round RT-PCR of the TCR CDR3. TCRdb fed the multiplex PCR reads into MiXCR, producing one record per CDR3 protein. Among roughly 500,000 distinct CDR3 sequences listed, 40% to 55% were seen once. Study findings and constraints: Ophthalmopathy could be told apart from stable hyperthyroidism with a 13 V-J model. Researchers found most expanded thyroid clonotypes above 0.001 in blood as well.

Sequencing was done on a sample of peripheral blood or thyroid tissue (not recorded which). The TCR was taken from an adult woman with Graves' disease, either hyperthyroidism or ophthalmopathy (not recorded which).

This CDR3 reads CASSLTGTGGGTEAFF. Here the CDR3 DNA reads TGTGCCAGCAGCTTAACCGGGACAGGGGGCGGGACTGAAGCTTTCTTT. This chain links TRBV7-2 with TRBJ1-1; TRBD1 aligns across 12 bases. V lost 2 bases, J lost 5 bases, and 6 bases stayed unmatched. Germline V gives CDR1 SGHTA, CDR2 FQGNSA. The CDR3 has 16 residues.